This paragraph reports one T cell receptor beta chain. This clone was seen only a few times. No antigen is known for it. Base qualities are not at hand, and no much larger clone is one base apart. The data originate from a study of shared clonotypes between healthy human individuals (TCRdb year 2020). At the level of the whole study: Three men and a couple of women, aged 18 to 49 years, made up the cohort. For each donor, three plates each were used for CD4 naive and CD4 memory, two plates were used for CD8 naive, and one plate was used for CD8 memory. The study deeply sequenced blood TCR repertoires of five healthy adults to estimate repertoire size and the extent of clonotype sharing between individuals. Different laboratories and diverse techniques were used to prepare libraries and sequence TCR repertoires, to increase sequencing depth and limit assay-specific biases. Leukapheresis yielded between about 0.94 and 9.5 billion PBMCs per donor. The research as a whole found: Larger estimated clonotype richness was generally found for naive subsets than for memory subsets. Because the study included only a small number of donors, the genetic and exposure-history diversity represented was limited. Sampling was limited to blood, and TCR repertoires in tissue likely differ from TCR repertoires in blood. Clonotypes shared by all four sorted-subset donors showed higher generation probabilities than non-shared clonotypes. When a few donors were compared, the shared fraction of clonotypes was around 4.6% for naive CD4, around 4% for naive CD8, more than 2% for memory CD4, and 0.3% to 0.5% for memory CD8. Pairwise subsampling led to the expectation that sequencing depth would affect the degree of clonotype sharing among donors. Rarefaction of sorted-subset datasets indicated incomplete sequencing despite the large sequencing depth.

Donors were healthy HIV-negative adults with no recently reported acute infections or vaccinations. Every donor was a Caucasian adult living in Nashville, Tennessee, USA. CD4+ T cells were enriched by magnetic negative selection; naive cells were then positively selected on CD45RA, and the negative fraction formed the memory subset. After blood collection by leukapheresis, PBMCs were isolated using Ficoll-Histopaque density gradient centrifugation and then cryopreserved in the vapor phase of liquid nitrogen. Purity and quantity of every magnetically sorted T cell population were checked by analytical flow cytometry. Genomic DNA was isolated from every sorted fraction and measured by UV absorbance on a Nanodrop 2000c. Using the deep immunoSEQ assay, TCR CDR3 regions were amplified from genomic DNA by multiplex PCR. Genomic DNA extracted from each cell subset was distributed evenly over all wells of several immunoSEQ 96-well plates, and each plate served as one replicate. For sorted subsets, roughly 190 ng of genomic DNA, equivalent to tens of thousands of T cell genomes, went into each replicate PCR. Purified libraries were quantified with a Qubit 3.0 fluorometer, sized on a Bioanalyzer 2100, and re-quantified with the KAPA Library Quantification kit. Every immunoSEQ 96-well plate was sequenced on a separate single-read 150-cycle Illumina NextSeq 550 flow cell. Per the source publication's procedure: Because only junctional sequences without quality scores were contained in the immunoSEQ output, filtering matching that applied to full-length reads could not be performed. Sequences were annotated with PyIR, a Python wrapper for IgBLAST v1.9, and V/J genes and CDR3 were assigned using IMGT germline references. Any read was removed if the V/J assignment was weak (E-value above 1e-6), the CDR3 was missing, or the read contained stop codons, out-of-frame junctions, or ambiguous translated residues. V3J clonotypes were defined as sequences sharing an identical inferred V gene, J gene, and CDR3 amino acid sequence. Percentage overlap between repertoires was computed as shared unique clonotypes divided by the size of the smaller repertoire. Three approaches were used to assess repertoire richness: RTK rarefaction, the Chao1 estimator, and Recon v2.1 estimates of unobserved clonotypes. OLGA was used to compute generation probabilities for all TCRbeta clonotypes that the gDNA method yielded from several donors. TCRdb holds this immuneACCESS table with in-frame rearrangements only. Some clones are missing; in checked studies, unresolved V genes explain under half, and the rest has no known cause. The D gene and trimming were derived from the DNA, and the V and J assignments and clone size from that table. A total of about 340,000 clones appear in this sample, more than 60% of them only once. The ten largest clones add up to about 10% of the sample.

From a lookup of the germline V gene, CDR1 and CDR2 are SGHVS and FQNEAQ. Counted from cysteine to phenylalanine, this CDR3 has 15 amino acids. Only CDR3 DNA is held: 45 bases, read in frame from base 1. V lost 5 bases and J lost 3 bases, and the count of bases not matched to a germline gene is 9. The rearrangement joined TRBV7-8 to TRBJ2-7; the junction holds 8 bases that match TRBD2. Sequenced sample: memory CD4+ T cells sorted from blood. This specimen's cell subset or site label, per the study, means: CD45RA-negative fraction. The clonotype was recovered from a man aged 25-40 years in good health. The CDR3: CASSHGAGGSYEQYF. The base sequence is TGTGCCAGCAGCCATGGGGCGGGAGGCAGCTACGAGCAGTACTTC.